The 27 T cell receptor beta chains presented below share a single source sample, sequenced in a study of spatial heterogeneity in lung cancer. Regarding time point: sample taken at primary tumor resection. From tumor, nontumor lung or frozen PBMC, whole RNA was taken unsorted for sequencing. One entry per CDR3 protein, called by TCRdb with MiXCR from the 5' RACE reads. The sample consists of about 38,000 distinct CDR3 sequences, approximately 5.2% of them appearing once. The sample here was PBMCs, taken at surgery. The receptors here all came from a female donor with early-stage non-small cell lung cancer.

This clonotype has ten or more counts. CDR3 sequence (DNA): TGCAGCGCTGGAGCAGCGGGGGGACCACAAGAGACCCAGTACTTC. Protein: CSAGAAGGPQETQYF. V is TRBV29-1 and J is TRBJ2-5; 9 positions match TRBD2. Germline-derived CDR1 and CDR2 are SQVTM and ANQGSEA. The V gene end was trimmed by 7 bases and the J gene end by 2 bases; junction bases not matched to a gene: 11. The CDR3 consists of 15 residues.

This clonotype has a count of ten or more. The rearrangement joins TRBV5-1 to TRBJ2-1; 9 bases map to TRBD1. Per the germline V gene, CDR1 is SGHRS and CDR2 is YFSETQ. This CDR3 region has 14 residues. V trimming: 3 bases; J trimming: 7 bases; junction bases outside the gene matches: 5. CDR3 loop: CASSSQQGANEQFF. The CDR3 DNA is TGCGCCAGCAGCTCTCAACAGGGGGCGAATGAGCAGTTCTTC. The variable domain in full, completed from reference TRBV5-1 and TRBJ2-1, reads KAGVTQTPRYLIKTRGQQVTLSCSPISGHRSVSWYQQTPGQGLQFLFEYFSETQRNKGNFPGRFSGRQFSNSRSEMNVSTLELGDSALYLCASSSQQGANEQFFGPGTRLTVL.

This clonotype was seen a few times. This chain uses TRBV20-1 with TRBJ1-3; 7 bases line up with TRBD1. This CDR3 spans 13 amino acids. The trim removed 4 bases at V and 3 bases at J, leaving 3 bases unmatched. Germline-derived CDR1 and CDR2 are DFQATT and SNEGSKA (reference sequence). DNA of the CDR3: TGCAGTGCTATGAACAGGGGTGGAAACACCATATATTTT. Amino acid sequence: CSAMNRGGNTIYF.

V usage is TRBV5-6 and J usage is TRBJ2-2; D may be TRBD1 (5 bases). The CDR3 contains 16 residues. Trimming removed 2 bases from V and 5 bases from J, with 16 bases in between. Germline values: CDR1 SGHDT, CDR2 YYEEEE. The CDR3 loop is CASSLRQGRRTGELFF. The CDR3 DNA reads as TGTGCCAGCAGCTTACGGCAGGGAAGGAGAACCGGGGAGCTGTTTTTT.

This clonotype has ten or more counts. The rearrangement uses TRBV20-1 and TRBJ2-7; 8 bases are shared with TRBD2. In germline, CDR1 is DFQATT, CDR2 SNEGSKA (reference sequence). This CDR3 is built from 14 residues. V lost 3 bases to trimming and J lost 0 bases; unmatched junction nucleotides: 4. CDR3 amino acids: CSASSGASSYEQYF. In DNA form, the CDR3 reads TGCAGTGCTAGTAGCGGGGCTAGCTCCTACGAGCAGTACTTC.

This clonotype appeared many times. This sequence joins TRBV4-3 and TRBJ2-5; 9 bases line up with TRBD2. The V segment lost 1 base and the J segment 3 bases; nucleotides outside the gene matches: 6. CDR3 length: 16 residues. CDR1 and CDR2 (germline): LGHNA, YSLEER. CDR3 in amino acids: CASSQVLAGAKETQYF. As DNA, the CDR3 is TGCGCCAGCAGCCAAGTGTTAGCGGGAGCCAAAGAGACCCAGTACTTC.

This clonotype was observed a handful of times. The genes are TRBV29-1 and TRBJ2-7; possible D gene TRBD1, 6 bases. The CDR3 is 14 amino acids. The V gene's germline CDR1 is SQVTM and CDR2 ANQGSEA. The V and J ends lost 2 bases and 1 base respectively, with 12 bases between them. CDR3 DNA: TGCAGCGTTGAATGGTTTGGACAGTCCTACGAGCAGTACTTC. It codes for CSVEWFGQSYEQYF.

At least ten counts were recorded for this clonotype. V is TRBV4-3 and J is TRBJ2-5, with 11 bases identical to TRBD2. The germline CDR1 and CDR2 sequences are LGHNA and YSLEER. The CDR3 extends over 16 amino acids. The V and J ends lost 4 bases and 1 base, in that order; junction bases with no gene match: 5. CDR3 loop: CASSLGLADSQETQYF. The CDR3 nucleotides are TGCGCCAGCAGCCTGGGACTAGCGGACTCCCAAGAGACCCAGTACTTC.

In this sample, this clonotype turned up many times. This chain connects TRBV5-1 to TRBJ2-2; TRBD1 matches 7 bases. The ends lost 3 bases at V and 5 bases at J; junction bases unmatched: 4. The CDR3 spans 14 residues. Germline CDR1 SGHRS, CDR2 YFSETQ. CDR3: CASSSLQGTGELFF. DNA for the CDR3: TGCGCCAGCAGCTCCCTACAGGGGACCGGGGAGCTGTTTTTT.

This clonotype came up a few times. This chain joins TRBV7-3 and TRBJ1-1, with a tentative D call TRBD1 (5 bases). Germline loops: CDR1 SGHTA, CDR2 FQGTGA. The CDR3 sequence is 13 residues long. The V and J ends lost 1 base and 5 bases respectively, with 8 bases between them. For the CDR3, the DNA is TGTGCCAGCAGCTTAATGTGGGGGACTGAAGCTTTCTTT. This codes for CASSLMWGTEAFF.

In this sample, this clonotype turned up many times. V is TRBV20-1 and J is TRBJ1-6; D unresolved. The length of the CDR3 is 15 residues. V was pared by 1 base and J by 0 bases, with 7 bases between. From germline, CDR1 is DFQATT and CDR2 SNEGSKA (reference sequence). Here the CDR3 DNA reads TGCAGTGCTAGAGTGGAGAGCTCCTATAATTCACCCCTCCACTTT. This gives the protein CSARVESSYNSPLHF.

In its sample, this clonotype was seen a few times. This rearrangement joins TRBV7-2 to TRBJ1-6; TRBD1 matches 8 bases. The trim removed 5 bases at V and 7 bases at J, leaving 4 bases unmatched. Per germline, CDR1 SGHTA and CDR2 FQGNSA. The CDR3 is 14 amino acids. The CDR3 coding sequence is TGTGCCAGCAGCCTGGACAGGGAAAATTCACCCCTCCACTTT. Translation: CASSLDRENSPLHF.

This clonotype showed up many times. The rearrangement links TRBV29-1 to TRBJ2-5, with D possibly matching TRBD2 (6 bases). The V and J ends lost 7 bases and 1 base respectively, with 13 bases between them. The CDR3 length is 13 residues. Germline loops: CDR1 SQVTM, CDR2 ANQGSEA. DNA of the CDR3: TGCAGCGCATCCTGGGGGGTCCAAGAGACCCAGTACTTC. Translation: CSASWGVQETQYF.

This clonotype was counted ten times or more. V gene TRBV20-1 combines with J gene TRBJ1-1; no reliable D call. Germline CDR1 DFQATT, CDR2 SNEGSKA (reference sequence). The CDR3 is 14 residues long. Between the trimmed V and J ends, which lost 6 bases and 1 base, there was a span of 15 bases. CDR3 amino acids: CSARGSATNTEAFF. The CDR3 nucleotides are TGCAGTGCCCGTGGTTCGGCCACGAACACTGAAGCTTTCTTT.

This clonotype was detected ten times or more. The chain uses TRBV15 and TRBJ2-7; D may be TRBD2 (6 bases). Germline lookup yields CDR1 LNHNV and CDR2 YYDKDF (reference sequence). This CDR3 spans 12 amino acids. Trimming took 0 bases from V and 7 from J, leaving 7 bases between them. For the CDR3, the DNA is TGTGCCACCAGCAGAGATCGGGGGGAGCAGTACTTC. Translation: CATSRDRGEQYF.

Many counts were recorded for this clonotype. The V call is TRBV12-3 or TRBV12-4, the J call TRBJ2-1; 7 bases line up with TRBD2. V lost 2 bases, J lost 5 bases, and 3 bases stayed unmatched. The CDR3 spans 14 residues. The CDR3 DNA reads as TGTGCCAGCAGTTTAAGCGGGATTAACAATGAGCAGTTCTTC. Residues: CASSLSGINNEQFF.

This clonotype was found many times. The CDR3 region is CASSASGTGISPQHF. DNA of the CDR3: TGCGCCAGCAGCGCCTCGGGGACAGGGATTTCGCCCCAGCATTTT. V and J are TRBV5-1 and TRBJ1-5; TRBD1 aligns across 9 bases. Losses at the gene ends were 4 bases for V and 9 bases for J; bases not matched to a gene: 11. Germline V lookup: CDR1 SGHRS, CDR2 YFSETQ. This CDR3 has 15 amino acids.

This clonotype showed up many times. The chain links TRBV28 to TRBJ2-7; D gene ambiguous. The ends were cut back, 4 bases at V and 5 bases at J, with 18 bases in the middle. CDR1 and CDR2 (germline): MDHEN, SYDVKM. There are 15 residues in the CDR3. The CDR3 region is CASSSPPPRRNEQYF. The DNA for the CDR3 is TGTGCCAGCAGTTCCCCCCCCCCACGTCGAAACGAGCAGTACTTC.

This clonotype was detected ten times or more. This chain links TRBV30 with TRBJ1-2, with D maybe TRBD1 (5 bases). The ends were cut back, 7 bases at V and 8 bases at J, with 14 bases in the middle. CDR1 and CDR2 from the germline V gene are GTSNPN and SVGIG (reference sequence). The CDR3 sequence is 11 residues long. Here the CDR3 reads CASWLGEGYTF. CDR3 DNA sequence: TGTGCCTCTTGGCTAGGGGAGGGCTACACCTTC. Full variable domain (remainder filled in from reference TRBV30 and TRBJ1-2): SQTIHQWPATLVQPVGSPLSLECTVEGTSNPNLYWYRQAAGRGLQLLFYSVGIGQISSEVPQNLSASRPQDRQFILSSKKLLLSDSGFYLCASWLGEGYTFGSGTRLTVV.

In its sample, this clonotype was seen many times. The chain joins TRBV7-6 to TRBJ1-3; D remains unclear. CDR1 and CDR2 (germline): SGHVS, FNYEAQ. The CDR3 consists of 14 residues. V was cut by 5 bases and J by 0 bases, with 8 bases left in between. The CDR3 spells CASSPFGSGNTIYF. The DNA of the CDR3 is TGTGCCAGCAGCCCGTTCGGCTCTGGAAACACCATATATTTT.

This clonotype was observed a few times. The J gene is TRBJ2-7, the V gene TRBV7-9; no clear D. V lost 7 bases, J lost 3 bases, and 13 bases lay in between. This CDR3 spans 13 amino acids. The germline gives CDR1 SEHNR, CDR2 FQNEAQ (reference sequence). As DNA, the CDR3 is TGTGCCAGCACCTTGGACGGATTCTACGAGCAGTACTTC. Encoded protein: CASTLDGFYEQYF.

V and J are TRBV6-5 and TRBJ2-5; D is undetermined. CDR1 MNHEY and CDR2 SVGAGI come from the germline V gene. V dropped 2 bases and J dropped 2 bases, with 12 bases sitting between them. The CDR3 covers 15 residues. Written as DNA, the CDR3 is TGTGCCAGCAGTTACGGGTTTTACAGTCAAGAGACCCAGTACTTC. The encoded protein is CASSYGFYSQETQYF.

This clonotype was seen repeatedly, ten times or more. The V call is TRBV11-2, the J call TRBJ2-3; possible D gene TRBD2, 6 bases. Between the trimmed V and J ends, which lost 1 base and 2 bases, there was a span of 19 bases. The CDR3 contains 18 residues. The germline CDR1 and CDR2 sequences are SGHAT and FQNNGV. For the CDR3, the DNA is TGTGCCAGCAGCTTAGGAGGTCCTGGTAGCGGACTCACAGATACGCAGTATTTT. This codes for CASSLGGPGSGLTDTQYF. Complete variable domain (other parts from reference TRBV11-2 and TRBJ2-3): EAGVAQSPRYKIIEKRQSVAFWCNPISGHATLYWYQQILGQGPKLLIQFQNNGVVDDSQLPKDRFSAERLKGVDSTLKIQPAKLEDSAVYLCASSLGGPGSGLTDTQYFGPGTRLTVL.

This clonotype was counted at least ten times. CDR3 protein: CSGGQGAPNSPLHF. The CDR3 DNA follows: TGCAGTGGGGGACAGGGGGCTCCTAATTCACCCCTCCACTTT. The rearrangement uses TRBV20-1 and TRBJ1-6, with 12 bases identical to TRBD1. Trimming removed 7 bases from V and 6 bases from J; junction bases left unmatched: 4. CDR1 is DFQATT, CDR2 SNEGSKA, per germline (reference sequence). This CDR3 has 14 residues.

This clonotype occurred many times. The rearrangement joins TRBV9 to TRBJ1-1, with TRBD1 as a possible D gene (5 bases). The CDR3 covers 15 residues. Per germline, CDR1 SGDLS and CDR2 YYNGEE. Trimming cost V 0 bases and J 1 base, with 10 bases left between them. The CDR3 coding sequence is TGTGCCAGCAGCGTAGCTGGGGCCCCGAACACTGAAGCTTTCTTT. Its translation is CASSVAGAPNTEAFF.

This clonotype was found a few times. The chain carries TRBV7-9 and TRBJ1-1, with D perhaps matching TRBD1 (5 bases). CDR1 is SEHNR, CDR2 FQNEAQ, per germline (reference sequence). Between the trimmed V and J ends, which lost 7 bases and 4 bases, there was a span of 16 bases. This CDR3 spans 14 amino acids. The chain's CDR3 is CASNEGPTSTEAFF. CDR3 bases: TGTGCCAGCAACGAGGGGCCAACTTCCACTGAAGCTTTCTTT.

The CDR3 bases are TGTGCCAGCAGTTCAAAGGGAGCTGGCTACACCTTC. Amino acids: CASSSKGAGYTF. This chain uses TRBV7-9 with TRBJ1-2; D remains unclear. CDR1 SEHNR and CDR2 FQNEAQ come from the germline V gene (reference sequence). The ends were cut back, 6 bases at V and 7 bases at J, with 12 bases in the middle. The CDR3 spans 12 residues.